A single T cell receptor beta chain is shown here with its context. This specimen comes from a study of shared T cell receptors in the human thymus. Produced via immunoSEQ multiplex PCR; TCRdb's table is partial and in-frame only. Among almost 550,000 clones listed, more than 75% were seen once. Germline V CDR1 and CDR2: MGHDK, SYGVNS. The CDR3 is 18 amino acids. Between the trimmed V and J ends, which lost 3 bases and 3 bases, there was a span of 24 bases. Separately, the same data were catalogued under a study of human thymus T cells.

Sequencing used thymocytes. The chain is built from TRBV25-1 and TRBJ2-7; D possibly corresponds to TRBD1 (6 bases). The TCR sequence derives from a boy under two years old with a congenital heart defect. For the CDR3, the DNA is TGTGCCAGCAGTGACGGGACACCAGGGATGGGCCCTTTCTACGAGCAGTACTTC. It translates to CASSDGTPGMGPFYEQYF.